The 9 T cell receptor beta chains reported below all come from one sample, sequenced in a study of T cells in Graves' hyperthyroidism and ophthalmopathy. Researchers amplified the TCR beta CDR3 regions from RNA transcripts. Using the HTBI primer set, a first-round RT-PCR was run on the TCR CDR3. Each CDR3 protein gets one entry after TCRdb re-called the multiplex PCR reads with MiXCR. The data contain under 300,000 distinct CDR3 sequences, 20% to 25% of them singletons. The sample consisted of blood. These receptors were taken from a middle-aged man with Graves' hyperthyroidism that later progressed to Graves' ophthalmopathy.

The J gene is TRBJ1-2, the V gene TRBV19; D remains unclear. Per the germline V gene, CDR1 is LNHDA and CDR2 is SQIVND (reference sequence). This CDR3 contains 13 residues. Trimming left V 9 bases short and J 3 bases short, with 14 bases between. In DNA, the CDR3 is TGTGCCAGCAGTTACTCTTCGGACTATGGCTACACCTTC. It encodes CASSYSSDYGYTF.

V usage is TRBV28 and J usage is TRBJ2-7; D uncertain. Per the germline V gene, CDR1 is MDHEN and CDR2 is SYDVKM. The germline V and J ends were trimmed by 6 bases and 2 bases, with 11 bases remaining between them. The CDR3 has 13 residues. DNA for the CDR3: TGTGCCAGCAGGAGGACCGATACCTACGAGCAGTACTTC. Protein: CASRRTDTYEQYF.

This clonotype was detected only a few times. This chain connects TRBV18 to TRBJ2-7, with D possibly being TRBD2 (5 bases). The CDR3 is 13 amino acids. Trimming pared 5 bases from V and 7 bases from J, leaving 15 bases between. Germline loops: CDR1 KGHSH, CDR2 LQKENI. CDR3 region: CASSTSPRGEQYF. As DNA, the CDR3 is TGTGCCAGCTCAACGTCGCCTCGAGGGGAGCAGTACTTC.

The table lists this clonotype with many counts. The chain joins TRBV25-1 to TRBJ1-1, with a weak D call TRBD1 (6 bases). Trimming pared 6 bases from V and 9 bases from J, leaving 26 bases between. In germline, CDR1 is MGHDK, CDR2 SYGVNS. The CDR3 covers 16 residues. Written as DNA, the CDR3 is TGTGCCAGCAGAAAAATGGGGGCGGGGGGCTTGACTCAAGCTTTCTTT. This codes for CASRKMGAGGLTQAFF. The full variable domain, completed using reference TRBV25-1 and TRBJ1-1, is EADIYQTPRYLVIGTGKKITLECSQTMGHDKMYWYQQDPGMELHLIHYSYGVNSTEKGDLSSESTVSRIRTEHFPLTLESARPSHTSQYLCASRKMGAGGLTQAFFGQGTRLTVV.

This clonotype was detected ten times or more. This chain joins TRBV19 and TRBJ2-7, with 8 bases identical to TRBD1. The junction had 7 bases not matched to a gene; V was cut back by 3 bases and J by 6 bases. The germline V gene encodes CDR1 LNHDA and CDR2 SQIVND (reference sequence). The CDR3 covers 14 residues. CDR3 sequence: CASSIGRGLSEQYF. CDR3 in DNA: TGTGCCAGTAGTATTGGCAGGGGGCTATCCGAGCAGTACTTC.

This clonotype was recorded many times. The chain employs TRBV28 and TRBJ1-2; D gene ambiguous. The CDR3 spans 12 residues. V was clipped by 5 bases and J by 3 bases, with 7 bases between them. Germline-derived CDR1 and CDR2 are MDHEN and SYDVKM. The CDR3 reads CASSRTDYGYTF. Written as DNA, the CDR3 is TGTGCCAGCAGTCGGACGGACTATGGCTACACCTTC.

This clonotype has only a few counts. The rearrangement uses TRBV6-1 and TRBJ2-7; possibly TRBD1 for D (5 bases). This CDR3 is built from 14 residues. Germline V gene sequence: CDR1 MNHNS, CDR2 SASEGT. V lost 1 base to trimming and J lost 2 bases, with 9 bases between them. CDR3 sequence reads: CASSEGQFPYEQYF. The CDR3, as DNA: TGTGCCAGCAGTGAAGGACAGTTTCCCTACGAGCAGTACTTC.

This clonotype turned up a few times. The CDR3 nucleotides read TGTGCCAGCAGTGAAACTAGCGGGAGGGCAGATACGCAGTATTTT. It codes for CASSETSGRADTQYF. V is TRBV6-1 and J is TRBJ2-3, with TRBD2 identical over 13 bases. Germline loops: CDR1 MNHNS, CDR2 SASEGT. This CDR3 has 15 residues. Unmatched junction bases numbered 0, after V lost 2 bases and J lost 4 bases.

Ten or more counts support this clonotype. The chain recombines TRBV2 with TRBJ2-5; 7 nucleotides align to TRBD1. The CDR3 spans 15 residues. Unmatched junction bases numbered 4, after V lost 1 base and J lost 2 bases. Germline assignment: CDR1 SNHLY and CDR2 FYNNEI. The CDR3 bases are TGTGCCAGCAGTGAAGGAGTGGGACAGCAAGAGACCCAGTACTTC. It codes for CASSEGVGQQETQYF.